The clone carrying this T cell receptor beta chain has a count of ten or more. TCRdb passed the 5' RACE reads through MiXCR, listing each CDR3 protein once. The table has about 360,000 distinct CDR3 sequences, approximately 15% seen once. Unmatched junction bases numbered 7, after V lost 0 bases and J lost 6 bases. The CDR3 spans 16 residues. CDR1 and CDR2 from the germline V gene are SGHDN and FVKESK. This entry belongs to a study of T-cell memory formation after mild COVID-19. The receptor was isolated from a man younger than 35 who had mild COVID-19 (a few samples of this study predate the infection). Cell type and time point are not known. The sample comprised PBMCs or a T cell subset sorted from them (not recorded which). The chain joins TRBV14 to TRBJ1-4, with 7 bases identical to TRBD1. CDR3 DNA sequence: TGTGCCAGCAGCCAAGATCGGGGACAGACTTATGAAAAACTGTTTTTT. Residues: CASSQDRGQTYEKLFF.